The T cell receptor (beta chain) described here comes from a study of CD8+CD57+ T cells in acquired aplastic anemia. Study-level information: Recorded DNA amounts for sorted CD4+ and CD8+ cells had an average of approximately 3 ug.

This clonotype was observed a handful of times. Its specificity is not known. Trimming pared 1 base from V and 5 bases from J, leaving 20 bases between. The length of the CDR3 is 17 residues. Per the germline V gene, CDR1 is MNHNY and CDR2 is SVGAGI (reference sequence). Broader study findings: About 30 CD8+ CDR3 sequences occurred in both the patients and the controls.

CDR3 and TCR beta VDJ profiling relied on a genomic DNA template. TCRdb itself ran the reads through MiXCR, one entry per CDR3 protein. This table has just over 450,000 distinct CDR3 sequences, over 25% appearing once. It was patients with CD8+CD57+ cell expansion by flow cytometry who were chosen for sequencing. Every one of the patients had aplastic anemia (severe, acquired). No therapy had been given to the patients at the time of blood sampling. Sequencing was done on a sample of sorted CD4+, CD8+, or CD8+CD57+ T cells (not recorded which) from PBMCs. The chain joins TRBV6-6 to TRBJ2-5; tentatively, D is TRBD1 or TRBD2 (5 bases each). This sequence originates from a human donor with aplastic anemia. CDR3 amino acids: CASSYLEGRVVWETQYF. The CDR3 region has the DNA TGTGCCAGCAGTTACTTAGAGGGGAGAGTGGTGTGGGAGACCCAGTACTTC.